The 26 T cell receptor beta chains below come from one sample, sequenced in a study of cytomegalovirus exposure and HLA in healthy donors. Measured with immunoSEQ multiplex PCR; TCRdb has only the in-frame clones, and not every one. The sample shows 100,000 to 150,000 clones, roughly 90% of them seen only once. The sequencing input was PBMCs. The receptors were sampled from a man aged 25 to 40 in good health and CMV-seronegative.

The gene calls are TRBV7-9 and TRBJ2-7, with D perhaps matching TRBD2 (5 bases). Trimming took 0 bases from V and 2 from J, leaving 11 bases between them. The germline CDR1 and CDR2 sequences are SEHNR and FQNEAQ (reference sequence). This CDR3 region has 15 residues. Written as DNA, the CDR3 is TGTGCCAGCAGCTTAGCGCGCGTCGGGACCTACGAGCAGTACTTC. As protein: CASSLARVGTYEQYF.

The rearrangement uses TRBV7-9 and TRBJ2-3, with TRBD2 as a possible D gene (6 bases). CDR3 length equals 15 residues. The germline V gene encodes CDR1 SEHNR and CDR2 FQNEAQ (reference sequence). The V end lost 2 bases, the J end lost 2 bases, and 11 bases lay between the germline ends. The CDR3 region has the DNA TGTGCCAGCAGCTTATGGGCGGGACTCACAGATACGCAGTATTTT. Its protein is CASSLWAGLTDTQYF.

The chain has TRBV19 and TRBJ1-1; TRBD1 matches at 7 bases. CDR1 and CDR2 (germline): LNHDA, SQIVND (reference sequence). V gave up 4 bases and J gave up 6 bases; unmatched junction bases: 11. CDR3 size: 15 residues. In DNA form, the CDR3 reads TGTGCCAGTAGTACCGTCAAAACAGGGGACGCTGAAGCTTTCTTT. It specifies CASSTVKTGDAEAFF.

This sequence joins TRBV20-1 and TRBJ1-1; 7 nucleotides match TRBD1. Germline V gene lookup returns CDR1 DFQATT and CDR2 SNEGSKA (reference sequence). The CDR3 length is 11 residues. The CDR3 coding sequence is TGCAGCGGGGACAGACTCACTGAAGCTTTCTTT. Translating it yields CSGDRLTEAFF.

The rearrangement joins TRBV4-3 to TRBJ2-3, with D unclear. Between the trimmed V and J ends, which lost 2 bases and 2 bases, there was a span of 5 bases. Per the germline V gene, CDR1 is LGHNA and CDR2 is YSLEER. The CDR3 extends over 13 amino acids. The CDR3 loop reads CASSQWATDTQYF. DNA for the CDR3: TGCGCCAGCAGCCAATGGGCCACAGATACGCAGTATTTT.

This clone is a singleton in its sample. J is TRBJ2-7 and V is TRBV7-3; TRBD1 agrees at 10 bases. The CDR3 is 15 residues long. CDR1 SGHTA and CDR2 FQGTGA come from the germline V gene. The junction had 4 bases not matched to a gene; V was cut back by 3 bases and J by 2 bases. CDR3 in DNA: TGTGCCAGCAGCTTGAAGACAGGGGGCACCTACGAGCAGTACTTC. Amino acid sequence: CASSLKTGGTYEQYF.

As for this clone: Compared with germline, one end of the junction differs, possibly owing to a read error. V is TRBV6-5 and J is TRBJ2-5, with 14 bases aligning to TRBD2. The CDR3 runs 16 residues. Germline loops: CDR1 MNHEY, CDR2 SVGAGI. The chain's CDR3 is CASSSWTSGGPRVWNF. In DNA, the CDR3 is TGTGCCAGCAGTTCCTGGACTAGCGGGGGGCCAAGAGTCTGGAACTTC.

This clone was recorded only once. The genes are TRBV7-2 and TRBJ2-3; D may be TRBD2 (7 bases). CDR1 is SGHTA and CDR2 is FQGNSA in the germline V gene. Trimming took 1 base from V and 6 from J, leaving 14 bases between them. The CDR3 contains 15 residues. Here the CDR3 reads CASSLEGGSVDTQYF. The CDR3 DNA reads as TGTGCCAGCAGCTTAGAGGGGGGGAGTGTGGATACGCAGTATTTT. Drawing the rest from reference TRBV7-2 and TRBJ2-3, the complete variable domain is GAGVSQSPSNKVTEKGKDVELRCDPISGHTALYWYRQSLGQGLEFLIYFQGNSAPDKSGLPSDRFSAERTGGSVSTLTIQRTQQEDSAVYLCASSLEGGSVDTQYFGPGTRLTVL.

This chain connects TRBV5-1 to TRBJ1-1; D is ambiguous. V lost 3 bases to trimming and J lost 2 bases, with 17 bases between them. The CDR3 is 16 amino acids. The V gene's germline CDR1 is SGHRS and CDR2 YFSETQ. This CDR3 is CASSSGEVVVNTEAFF. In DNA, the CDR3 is TGCGCCAGCAGCTCTGGAGAGGTGGTTGTTAACACTGAAGCTTTCTTT.

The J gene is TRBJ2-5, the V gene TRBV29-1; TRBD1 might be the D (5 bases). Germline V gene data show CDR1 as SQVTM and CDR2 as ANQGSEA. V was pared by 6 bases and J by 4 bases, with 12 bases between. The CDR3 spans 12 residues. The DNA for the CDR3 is TGCAGCGTGGACCAGGGCGGAGAGACCCAGTACTTC. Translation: CSVDQGGETQYF. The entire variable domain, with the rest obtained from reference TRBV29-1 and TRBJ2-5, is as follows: SAVISQKPSRDICQRGTSLTIQCQVDSQVTMMFWYRQQPGQSLTLIATANQGSEATYESGFVIDKFPISRPNLTFSTLTVSNMSPEDSSIYLCSVDQGGETQYFGPGTRLLVL.

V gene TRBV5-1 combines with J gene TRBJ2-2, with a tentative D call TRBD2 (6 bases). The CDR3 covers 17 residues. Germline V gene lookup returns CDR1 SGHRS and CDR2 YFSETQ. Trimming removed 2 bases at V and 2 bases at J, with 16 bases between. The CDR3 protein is CASSFRPGLSNTGELFF. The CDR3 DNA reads TGCGCCAGCAGCTTCCGTCCGGGACTGTCAAACACCGGGGAGCTGTTTTTT.

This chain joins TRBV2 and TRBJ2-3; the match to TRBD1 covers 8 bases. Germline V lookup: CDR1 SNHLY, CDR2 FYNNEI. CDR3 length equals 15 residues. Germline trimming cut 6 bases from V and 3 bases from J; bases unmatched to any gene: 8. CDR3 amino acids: CASSPGTGPTDTQYF. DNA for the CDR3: TGTGCCAGCAGCCCCGGGACAGGCCCAACAGATACGCAGTATTTT.

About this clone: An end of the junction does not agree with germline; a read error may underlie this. The CDR3 DNA sequence: TGTGCCAGCAGCTTATTGGGGCCGGTGGGCTCCCACGAGCAGTACTTC. Protein: CASSLLGPVGSHEQYF. This chain uses TRBV7-9 with TRBJ2-7, with a tentative D call TRBD1 (5 bases). CDR1 is SEHNR, CDR2 FQNEAQ, per germline (reference sequence). The CDR3 totals 16 residues. Combining the CDR3 with reference TRBV7-9 and TRBJ2-7 gives the whole variable domain DTGVSQNPRHKITKRGQNVTFRCDPISEHNRLYWYRQTLGQGPEFLTYFQNEAQLEKSRLLSDRFSAERPKGSFSTLEIQRTEQGDSAMYLCASSLLGPVGSHEQYFGPGTRLTVT.

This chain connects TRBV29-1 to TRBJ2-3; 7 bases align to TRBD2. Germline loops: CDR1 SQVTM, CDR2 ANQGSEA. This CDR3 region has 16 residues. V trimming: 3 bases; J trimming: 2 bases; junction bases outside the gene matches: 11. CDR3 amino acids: CSVELPASGLTDTQYF. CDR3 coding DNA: TGCAGCGTTGAGCTCCCAGCTAGCGGACTCACAGATACGCAGTATTTT.

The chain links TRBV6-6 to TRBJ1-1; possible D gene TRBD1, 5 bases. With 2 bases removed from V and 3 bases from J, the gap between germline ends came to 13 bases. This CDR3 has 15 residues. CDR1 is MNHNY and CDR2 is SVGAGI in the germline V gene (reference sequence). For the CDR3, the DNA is TGTGCCAGCAGTTACGATCAGGGTCGGTACACTGAAGCTTTCTTT. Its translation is CASSYDQGRYTEAFF.

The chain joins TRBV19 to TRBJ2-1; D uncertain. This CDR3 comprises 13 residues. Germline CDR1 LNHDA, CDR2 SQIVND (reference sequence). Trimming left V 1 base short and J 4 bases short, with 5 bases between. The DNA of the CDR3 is TGTGCCAGTAGTATAGCTGTTTACAATGAGCAGTTCTTC. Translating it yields CASSIAVYNEQFF.

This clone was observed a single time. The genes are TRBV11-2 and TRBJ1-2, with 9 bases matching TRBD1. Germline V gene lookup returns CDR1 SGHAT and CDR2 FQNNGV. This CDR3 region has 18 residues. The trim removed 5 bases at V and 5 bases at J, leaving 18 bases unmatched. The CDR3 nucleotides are TGTGCCAGCAGCCCACAGAACAGGGGGCGCTTGGGGGGTTATGGCTACACCTTC. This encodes CASSPQNRGRLGGYGYTF.

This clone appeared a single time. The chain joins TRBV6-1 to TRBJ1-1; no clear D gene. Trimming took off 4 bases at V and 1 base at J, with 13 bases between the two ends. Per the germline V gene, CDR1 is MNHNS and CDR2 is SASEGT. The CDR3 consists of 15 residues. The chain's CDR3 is CASSGTTGWNTEAFF. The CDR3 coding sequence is TGTGCCAGCAGTGGGACTACTGGGTGGAACACTGAAGCTTTCTTT.

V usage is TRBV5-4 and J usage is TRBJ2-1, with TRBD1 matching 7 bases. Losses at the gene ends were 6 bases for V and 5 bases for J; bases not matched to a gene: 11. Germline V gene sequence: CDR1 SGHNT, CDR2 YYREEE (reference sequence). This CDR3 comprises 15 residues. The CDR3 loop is CASTGDDRDDNEQFF. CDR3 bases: TGTGCCAGCACCGGAGACGACAGGGATGACAATGAGCAGTTCTTC.

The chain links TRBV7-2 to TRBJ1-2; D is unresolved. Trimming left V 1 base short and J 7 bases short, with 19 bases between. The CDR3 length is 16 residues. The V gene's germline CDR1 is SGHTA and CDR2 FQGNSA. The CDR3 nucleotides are TGTGCCAGCAGCTTAGAATGGAGGGTCGGTTCCGGTGGCTACACCTTC. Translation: CASSLEWRVGSGGYTF.

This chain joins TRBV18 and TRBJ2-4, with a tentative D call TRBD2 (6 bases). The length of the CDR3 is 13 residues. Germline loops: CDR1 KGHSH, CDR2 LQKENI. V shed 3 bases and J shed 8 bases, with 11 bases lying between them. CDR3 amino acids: CASSPSREDIQYF. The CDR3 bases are TGTGCCAGCTCACCGAGCAGGGAGGACATTCAGTACTTC. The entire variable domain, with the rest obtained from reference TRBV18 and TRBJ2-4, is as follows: NAGVMQNPRHLVRRRGQEARLRCSPMKGHSHVYWYRQLPEEGLKFMVYLQKENIIDESGMPKERFSAEFPKEGPSILRIQQVVRGDSAAYFCASSPSREDIQYFGAGTRLSVL.

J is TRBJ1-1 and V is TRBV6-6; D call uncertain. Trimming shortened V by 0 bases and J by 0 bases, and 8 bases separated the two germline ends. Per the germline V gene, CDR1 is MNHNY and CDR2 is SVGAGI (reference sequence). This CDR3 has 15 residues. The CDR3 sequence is CASSYSNQMNTEAFF. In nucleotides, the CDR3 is TGTGCCAGCAGTTACTCGAATCAGATGAACACTGAAGCTTTCTTT.

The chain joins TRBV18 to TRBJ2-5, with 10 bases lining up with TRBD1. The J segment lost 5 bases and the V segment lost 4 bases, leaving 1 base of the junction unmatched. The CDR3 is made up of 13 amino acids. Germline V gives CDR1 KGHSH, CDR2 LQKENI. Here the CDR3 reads CASSQGQGETQYF. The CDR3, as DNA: TGTGCCAGCTCACAGGGACAGGGGGAGACCCAGTACTTC. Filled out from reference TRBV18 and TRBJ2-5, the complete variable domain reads NAGVMQNPRHLVRRRGQEARLRCSPMKGHSHVYWYRQLPEEGLKFMVYLQKENIIDESGMPKERFSAEFPKEGPSILRIQQVVRGDSAAYFCASSQGQGETQYFGPGTRLLVL.

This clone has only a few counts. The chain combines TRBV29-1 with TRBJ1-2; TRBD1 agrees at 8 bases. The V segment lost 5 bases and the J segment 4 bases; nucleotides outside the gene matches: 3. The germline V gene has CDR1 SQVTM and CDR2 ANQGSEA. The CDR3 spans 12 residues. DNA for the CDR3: TGCAGCGTTACAGGGGGGCCCTATGGCTACACCTTC. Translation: CSVTGGPYGYTF.

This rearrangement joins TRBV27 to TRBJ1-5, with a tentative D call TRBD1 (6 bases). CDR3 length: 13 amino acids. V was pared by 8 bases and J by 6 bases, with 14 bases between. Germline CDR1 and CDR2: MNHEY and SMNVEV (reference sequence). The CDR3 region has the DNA TGTGCCAGCGCAAACAGGGTGGGTCAGCCCCAGCATTTT. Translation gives CASANRVGQPQHF.

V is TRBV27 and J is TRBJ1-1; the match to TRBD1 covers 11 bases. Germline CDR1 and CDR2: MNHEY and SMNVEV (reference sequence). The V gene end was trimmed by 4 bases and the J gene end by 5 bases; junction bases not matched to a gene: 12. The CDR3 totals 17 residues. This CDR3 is CASSYSRTGGRGTEAFF. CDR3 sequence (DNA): TGTGCCAGCAGTTATAGTAGGACAGGGGGCAGGGGGACTGAAGCTTTCTTT.